The 21 T cell receptor beta chains in this list originate from one sample, sequenced in a study of blood T cells in healthy people across ages. Together with a sample-barcoded 5' primer, a J-beta primer mix was included in a second PCR lasting about 6 to 11 cycles. A single record per CDR3 protein comes from TCRdb applying MiXCR to the 5' RACE reads. The sample includes over 550,000 distinct CDR3 sequences, under 30% seen only once; the top ten take more than 15%. Specimen: blood. The source of these receptors is a woman older than 75 in good health.

The chain couples TRBV5-1 to TRBJ1-1; a possible D gene is TRBD1 (5 bases). The CDR3 covers 16 residues. With 0 bases removed from V and 2 bases from J, the gap between germline ends came to 14 bases. The germline V gene has CDR1 SGHRS and CDR2 YFSETQ. The CDR3 bases are TGCGCCAGCAGCTTGGCTCGGGGGGGTGGAAACACTGAAGCTTTCTTT. Protein product: CASSLARGGGNTEAFF.

With respect to this clonotype: This may be a read error, as it is one base from a much larger clone. V is TRBV29-1 and J is TRBJ2-7; 15 positions match TRBD2. V lost 6 bases to trimming and J lost 10 bases; unmatched junction nucleotides: 10. The germline CDR1 and CDR2 sequences are SQVTM and ANQGSEA. The CDR3 consists of 14 residues. CDR3 coding DNA: TGCAGCGTAGAGAGGACTAGCGGGGGGGAGGCCCAGTACTTC. This translates into CSVERTSGGEAQYF.

The sample holds many counts of this clonotype. The CDR3 sequence is CSARSVGQGRGYTF. For the CDR3, the DNA is TGCAGTGCTAGATCCGTGGGACAGGGACGAGGCTACACCTTC. V gene TRBV20-1 combines with J gene TRBJ1-2, with 9 bases lining up with TRBD1. This CDR3 is 14 amino acids long. Per the germline V gene, CDR1 is DFQATT and CDR2 is SNEGSKA (reference sequence). Trimming cost V 2 bases and J 8 bases; bases outside gene matches: 9.

This clonotype was found a few times. V and J are TRBV6-5 and TRBJ1-2; D perhaps matches TRBD1 (5 bases). There are 13 residues in the CDR3. Germline CDR1 MNHEY, CDR2 SVGAGI. Trimming stripped 6 bases from V and 6 bases from J, with 14 bases between. As DNA, the CDR3 is TGTGCCAGCAGGGAGGACGGGGGGGATGGCTACACCTTC. Translation: CASREDGGDGYTF.

Many counts were recorded for this clonotype. The rearrangement links TRBV3-1 to TRBJ2-3; 7 bases fit TRBD2. Germline V gives CDR1 LGHDT, CDR2 YNNKEL (reference sequence). This CDR3 is built from 15 residues. The J segment lost 1 base and the V segment lost 3 bases, leaving 4 bases of the junction unmatched. In DNA form, the CDR3 reads TGTGCCAGCAGCCACTCCGCGGGGGGCACAGATACGCAGTATTTT. Its translation is CASSHSAGGTDTQYF.

This clonotype appeared many times. V is TRBV12-3 or TRBV12-4 and J is TRBJ1-2; 9 nucleotides align to TRBD1. This CDR3 is built from 13 residues. Losses at the gene ends were 6 bases for V and 8 bases for J; bases not matched to a gene: 7. DNA for the CDR3: TGTGCCAGCAGGATACAGGGGGCGGGCGGCTACACCTTC. Translating gives CASRIQGAGGYTF.

The V and J genes are TRBV7-8 and TRBJ1-1; D call uncertain. The germline CDR1 and CDR2 sequences are SGHVS and FQNEAQ. The CDR3 runs to 14 residues. The V and J ends lost 5 bases and 6 bases respectively, with 16 bases between them. CDR3 region: CASSATWPVAEAFF. CDR3 DNA: TGTGCCAGCAGCGCGACCTGGCCGGTAGCTGAAGCTTTCTTT.

About this clonotype: This may be a read error, as it is one base from a much larger clone. The chain recombines TRBV29-1 with TRBJ2-7, with TRBD2 identical over 10 bases. With V trimmed by 6 bases and J by 7 bases, 9 bases remained unmatched. This CDR3 contains 13 residues. The germline V gene encodes CDR1 SQVTM and CDR2 ANQGSEA. In DNA, the CDR3 is TGCAGCGTGTCTAGCGGGGGAGGGATTGAGCAGTACTTC. Translation: CSVSSGGGIEQYF.

Note on this clonotype: A much larger clonotype is one base distant, so this may be a read error. J is TRBJ1-6 and V is TRBV3-1; no clear D gene. The CDR3 has 13 residues. Looked up from germline, CDR1 is LGHDT and CDR2 is YNNKEL (reference sequence). V dropped 0 bases and J dropped 10 bases, with 7 bases sitting between them. For the CDR3, the DNA is TGTGCCAGCAGCCAAGATATGTCCTCACCCCTCCACTTT. Translating gives CASSQDMSSPLHF.

This clonotype was detected only a few times. The chain joins TRBV5-4 to TRBJ2-5, with 10 positions matching TRBD2. The length of the CDR3 is 16 residues. The germline gives CDR1 SGHNT, CDR2 YYREEE (reference sequence). With 6 bases clipped from V and 1 base from J, the junction kept 9 bases outside the gene matches. The CDR3 coding sequence is TGTGCCAGCACCGGGGGGCTAGCGGGGGCCCAAGAGACCCAGTACTTC. Its protein is CASTGGLAGAQETQYF.

This clonotype has a count of ten or more. The chain couples TRBV5-1 to TRBJ2-3, with TRBD1 identical over 9 bases. In germline, CDR1 is SGHRS, CDR2 YFSETQ. The CDR3 runs to 14 residues. V lost 3 bases and J lost 2; bases outside the gene matches: 1. The DNA for the CDR3 is TGCGCCAGCAGCTGGACAGGGGACACAGATACGCAGTATTTT. It translates to CASSWTGDTDTQYF.

Comment on this clonotype: This may stem from a read error, because a much larger clone lies one nucleotide away. J is TRBJ2-1 and V is TRBV29-1, with D possibly being TRBD1 (6 bases). Germline V gene data show CDR1 as SQVTM and CDR2 as ANQGSEA. V dropped 7 bases and J dropped 8 bases, with 18 bases sitting between them. The CDR3 has 13 amino acids. The CDR3 nucleotides read TGCAGCGCTAACAGGGAGTTGCGCGATGAGCAGTTCTTC. This encodes CSANRELRDEQFF.

The chain combines TRBV4-2 with TRBJ2-1, with a tentative D call TRBD2 (6 bases). The better agreement between TRBJ2-7 and the DNA end casts doubt on the J call. Per the germline V gene, CDR1 is LGHNA and CDR2 is YNFKEQ. The CDR3 totals 18 residues. The CDR3 bases are TGTGCCAGCAGCCAAGCAGGTGGATTAGCGGCAATCTACAATGAGCAGTACTTC. Its protein is CASSQAGGLAAIYNEQYF.

The V call is TRBV15, the J call TRBJ2-1; D uncertain. V lost 8 bases, J lost 6 bases, and 8 bases lay in between. This CDR3 has 11 residues. Germline loops: CDR1 LNHNV, CDR2 YYDKDF (reference sequence). Written as DNA, the CDR3 is TGTGCCACCTCCGAAATCAATGAGCAGTTCTTC. As protein: CATSEINEQFF.

This chain links TRBV2 with TRBJ1-1; 8 positions match TRBD1. The ends lost 4 bases at V and 7 bases at J; junction bases unmatched: 8. The CDR3 sequence is 14 residues long. CDR1 is SNHLY and CDR2 is FYNNEI in the germline V gene. CDR3 nucleotide sequence: TGTGCCAGCAGTGGTCATGGACAGGGACTTGAAGCTTTCTTT. It codes for CASSGHGQGLEAFF.

This clonotype was seen at least ten times. CDR3 loop: CASRRVGRSQETQYF. The CDR3 DNA sequence: TGTGCCAGCAGGAGGGTGGGGCGGTCGCAAGAGACCCAGTACTTC. This chain joins TRBV11-2 and TRBJ2-5, with D possibly called TRBD1 or TRBD2 (5 bases each). Germline V gene lookup returns CDR1 SGHAT and CDR2 FQNNGV. Trimming removed 6 bases from V and 2 bases from J, with 16 bases in between. This CDR3 has 15 amino acids.

This clonotype was detected many times. The chain recombines TRBV29-1 with TRBJ2-7; TRBD2 might be the D (6 bases). CDR1 and CDR2 from the germline V gene are SQVTM and ANQGSEA. Trimming took off 0 bases at V and 4 bases at J, with 16 bases between the two ends. The CDR3 runs to 15 residues. CDR3 coding DNA: TGCAGCGTTGAAGATCGCTCCCCAGGGAGGTACGAGCAGTACTTC. This gives the protein CSVEDRSPGRYEQYF.

There are many counts of this clonotype. A read error may be the cause here, since a much bigger clone is one base away. The rearrangement links TRBV5-1 to TRBJ2-2; tentative D call: TRBD2 (5 bases). Germline V gene data show CDR1 as SGHRS and CDR2 as YFSETQ. The CDR3 has 15 amino acids. CDR3 nucleotide sequence: TGCGCCAGCAGCTCCTCGACTGGGAACACCGGGGAGCGGTTTTTT. Its protein product is CASSSSTGNTGERFF. Supplemented by reference TRBV5-1 and TRBJ2-2, the full variable domain reads KAGVTQTPRYLIKTRGQQVTLSCSPISGHRSVSWYQQTPGQGLQFLFEYFSETQRNKGNFPGRFSGRQFSNSRSEMNVSTLELGDSALYLCASSSSTGNTGERFFGEGSRLTVL.

In this sample, this clonotype turned up many times. This chain connects TRBV5-1 to TRBJ1-6; the D gene is possibly TRBD1 (6 bases). Germline CDR1 reads SGHRS; CDR2 reads YFSETQ. The CDR3 spans 15 residues. V was clipped by 3 bases and J by 10 bases, with 17 bases between them. The CDR3 region has the DNA TGCGCCAGCAGCTCCTACAGGGCTGACGACTCACCCCTCCACTTT. It yields the protein CASSSYRADDSPLHF.

In this sample, this clonotype turned up many times. The chain recombines TRBV12-3 or TRBV12-4 with TRBJ2-7; D might be TRBD1 or TRBD2, each matching 5 bases. This CDR3 comprises 14 residues. The germline V and J ends were trimmed by 2 bases and 6 bases, with 14 bases remaining between them. CDR3 region: CASSLSVGTTEQYF. CDR3 nucleotides: TGTGCCAGCAGTTTATCGGTGGGGACCACCGAGCAGTACTTC.

This clonotype was counted many times. The chain is built from TRBV11-1 and TRBJ1-2; 9 positions agree with TRBD1. Trimming removed 5 bases from V and 7 bases from J; junction bases left unmatched: 14. The CDR3 has 16 amino acids. From germline, CDR1 is SGHAT and CDR2 FQDESV (reference sequence). The CDR3 DNA is TGTGCCAGCAGCGCACTATTCACAGGGGGCGCTTCTGGCTACACCTTC. Its translation: CASSALFTGGASGYTF.